This entry features one T cell receptor beta chain sequence. Its specificity is not known. Germline loops: CDR1 LGHNA, CDR2 YSLEER. The CDR3 runs to 21 residues. V shed 1 base, J shed 2 bases, and the junction held 14 bases outside the gene matches. This table comes from immunoSEQ multiplex PCR, and its TCRdb copy is limited to in-frame clones, with some not included. The data show around 100,000 clones, with roughly 90% seen just once and roughly 3.3% held by the top ten. This sample was taken from a study of CD4+ T cells in melanoma. Study-wide points: Neoantigen-specific CD4+ T cells in melanoma reportedly had diverse differentiation states.

V gene TRBV4-3 combines with J gene TRBJ2-2; TRBD2 matches at 12 bases. The origin of this receptor is a human donor with melanoma. The sample comprised peripheral blood. The CDR3 nucleotides are TGCGCCAGCAGCCAAGTTCTAGCGGGAGGGTCCTACGGCTTTAACACCGGGGAGCTGTTTTTT. It translates to CASSQVLAGGSYGFNTGELFF.